This entry lists 20 T cell receptor beta chains sequenced from one sample in a study of blood T cells in healthy people across ages (dated by TCRdb to the mid-2010s). The receptor library was made with 5' RACE. The sequencer was an Illumina HiSeq 2500. The second PCR ran for about 6 to 12 cycles and used a J-beta primer mix along with a sample-barcoded 5' primer. TCRdb ran its own pipeline on the public reads, namely fastp trimming at Q25 and MiXCR clone calling, and kept in-frame beta chains. Each CDR3 protein gets just one entry, which takes the most common genes and DNA from the rows behind it. The sample data list 1.4 million or so distinct CDR3 sequences, and around 40% of these were observed just once. The ten largest clones take up roughly 3.7% of the sample. The sequenced sample consisted of blood. These receptors were collected from a woman aged 18-29 years in good health.

The chain recombines TRBV6-6 with TRBJ2-5, with D unclear. Germline V gives CDR1 MNHNY, CDR2 SVGAGI (reference sequence). V gave up 0 bases and J gave up 5 bases, with 10 bases separating them. The CDR3 covers 14 residues. The CDR3: CASSYSEISETQYF. CDR3 DNA: TGTGCCAGCAGTTACTCAGAGATATCGGAGACCCAGTACTTC.

The chain has TRBV20-1 and TRBJ2-5; weak D call: TRBD1 (6 bases). The CDR3 sequence is 11 residues long. V lost 7 bases and J 4 bases, leaving 10 bases between the germline ends. From germline, CDR1 is DFQATT and CDR2 SNEGSKA (reference sequence). CDR3 in DNA: TGCAGTGGCAGGGGTCGAGAGACCCAGTACTTC. This translates into CSGRGRETQYF.

This clonotype was observed a few times. This chain joins TRBV4-1 and TRBJ1-1; a weak D match, TRBD1 (5 bases). V shed 2 bases and J shed 8 bases, with 12 bases lying between them. CDR1 MGHRA and CDR2 YSYEKL come from the germline V gene. There are 13 residues in the CDR3. The CDR3 DNA follows: TGCGCCAGCAGCCAACCGACAGCCCCAGAAGCTTTCTTT. This encodes CASSQPTAPEAFF.

This clonotype was seen a few times. This chain joins TRBV6-2 or TRBV6-3 and TRBJ2-1, with 12 bases aligning to TRBD2. The CDR3 is made up of 15 amino acids. V gave up 3 bases and J gave up 15 bases; unmatched junction bases: 12. Per the germline V gene, CDR1 is MNHEY and CDR2 is SVGEGT. CDR3 residues: CASSYARTSGDPVFF. Written as DNA, the CDR3 is TGTGCCAGCAGTTATGCCCGGACTAGCGGGGACCCAGTGTTCTTC.

The sample holds a few counts of this clonotype. The V gene is TRBV10-3, the J gene TRBJ2-1; 7 bases are a match to TRBD2. Germline V CDR1 and CDR2: ENHRY, SYGVKD. The J segment lost 7 bases and the V segment lost 4 bases, leaving 7 bases of the junction unmatched. This CDR3 is built from 14 residues. The CDR3 spells CAISGGGSLNEQFF. The CDR3 bases are TGTGCCATCAGTGGTGGCGGGAGTTTGAATGAGCAGTTCTTC.

The chain carries TRBV6-2 or TRBV6-3 and TRBJ2-7, with a weak D call TRBD2 (5 bases). The CDR3 is made up of 13 amino acids. V lost 4 bases and J lost 2, with 9 bases in between. CDR1 and CDR2 (germline): MNHEY, SVGEGT. CDR3 in DNA: TGTGCCAGCAGTTGGAGCGGACCCTACGAGCAGTACTTC. Encoded protein: CASSWSGPYEQYF.

This sequence joins TRBV25-1 and TRBJ2-7; a weak D match, TRBD1 (6 bases). Trimming took off 1 base at V and 6 bases at J, with 10 bases between the two ends. Germline V gene sequence: CDR1 MGHDK, CDR2 SYGVNS. The CDR3 length is 13 residues. In nucleotides, the CDR3 is TGTGCCAGCAGTGAATTCAACAGGGCCGAGCAGTACTTC. Encoded protein: CASSEFNRAEQYF.

This clonotype was seen more than once but under ten times. V gene TRBV21-1 combines with J gene TRBJ2-3. TRBV21-1 is described as a pseudogene. The CDR3 spans 17 residues. For the CDR3, the DNA is TGTGCCAGCAGCAAATGGCCGGTGTGCCCTAGCACAGATACGCAGTATTTT. This codes for CASSKWPVCPSTDTQYF.

In its sample, this clonotype was seen a few times. The CDR3 sequence: CASSPRMEYDGYTF. The CDR3 nucleotides are TGTGCCAGCAGTCCCCGGATGGAGTACGATGGCTACACCTTC. This chain joins TRBV6-5 and TRBJ1-2; the D is unclear. Between the trimmed V and J ends, which lost 5 bases and 6 bases, there was a span of 16 bases. The CDR3 consists of 14 residues. Looked up from germline, CDR1 is MNHEY and CDR2 is SVGAGI.

This sequence joins TRBV7-9 and TRBJ1-1; a possible D gene is TRBD1 (6 bases). V shed 1 base and J shed 0 bases, with 15 bases lying between them. The CDR3 extends over 17 amino acids. In germline, CDR1 is SEHNR, CDR2 FQNEAQ (reference sequence). In DNA form, the CDR3 reads TGTGCCAGCAGCTTAGTAGGCAGGGGCGCAATGAACACTGAAGCTTTCTTT. This encodes CASSLVGRGAMNTEAFF.

In this sample, this clonotype turned up a few times. This rearrangement joins TRBV20-1 to TRBJ2-4; 9 nucleotides line up with TRBD2. From germline, CDR1 is DFQATT and CDR2 SNEGSKA (reference sequence). The CDR3 has 14 residues. V lost 5 bases and J lost 0; bases outside the gene matches: 2. CDR3 nucleotides: TGCAGTGCTCTAGCGGGGCTAGCCAAAAACATTCAGTACTTC. This gives the protein CSALAGLAKNIQYF.

The table lists this clonotype with a few counts. The chain couples TRBV12-3 or TRBV12-4 to TRBJ2-3, with 7 nucleotides matching TRBD2. CDR3 length: 15 amino acids. V lost 6 bases and J lost 0; bases outside the gene matches: 6. CDR3 nucleotide sequence: TGTGCCAGCAGCCGCAGCGGGGTTAGCACAGATACGCAGTATTTT. Translation gives CASSRSGVSTDTQYF.

This clonotype appeared a single time. The rearrangement links TRBV20-1 to TRBJ2-2; D is perhaps TRBD2 (5 bases). The V gene lost 6 bases and the J gene lost 6 bases, with 20 bases spanning the gap. Germline V gives CDR1 DFQATT, CDR2 SNEGSKA (reference sequence). The length of the CDR3 is 15 residues. This CDR3 reads CSARRSGRRAGELFF. As DNA, the CDR3 is TGCAGTGCGAGGAGATCGGGTCGGCGGGCCGGGGAGCTGTTTTTT.

This clonotype has just a few counts. The chain uses TRBV20-1 and TRBJ2-3; 7 nucleotides align to TRBD1. With 3 bases clipped from V and 8 bases from J, the junction kept 2 bases outside the gene matches. CDR1 DFQATT and CDR2 SNEGSKA come from the germline V gene (reference sequence). This CDR3 is built from 11 residues. The CDR3 protein is CSARTGFTQYF. The CDR3, as DNA: TGCAGTGCTAGGACAGGGTTTACGCAGTATTTT.

Only one count was recorded for this clonotype. The chain joins TRBV29-1 to TRBJ1-1; the D gene is possibly TRBD1 (6 bases). The V gene lost 6 bases and the J gene lost 1 base, with 15 bases spanning the gap. The CDR3 has 14 residues. CDR1 is SQVTM, CDR2 ANQGSEA, per germline. The CDR3 sequence: CSVYKQGKNTEAFF. The CDR3 DNA follows: TGCAGCGTCTATAAGCAGGGGAAGAACACTGAAGCTTTCTTT.

This clonotype has only a few counts. This chain joins TRBV4-3 and TRBJ2-7, with a possible D match to TRBD1 (6 bases). Germline V gene sequence: CDR1 LGHNA, CDR2 YSLEER. Trimming pared 0 bases from V and 1 base from J, leaving 10 bases between. The CDR3 totals 15 residues. The CDR3 loop is CASSQEPRGSYEQYF. The CDR3 nucleotides are TGCGCCAGCAGCCAAGAACCCAGGGGTTCCTACGAGCAGTACTTC.

J is TRBJ2-6 and V is TRBV29-1, with D perhaps assigned TRBD1 or TRBD2 (5 bases each). With 7 bases removed from V and 3 bases from J, the gap between germline ends came to 16 bases. The CDR3 totals 15 residues. The germline V gene encodes CDR1 SQVTM and CDR2 ANQGSEA. This CDR3 is CSAGTQPGGANVLTF. The CDR3 DNA follows: TGCAGCGCAGGGACGCAGCCTGGTGGGGCCAACGTCCTGACTTTC.

The chain links TRBV20-1 to TRBJ2-5, with 9 bases identical to TRBD1. The J call may be wrong; the DNA end is better matched by TRBJ2-7. The CDR3 runs to 14 residues. The germline V gene encodes CDR1 DFQATT and CDR2 SNEGSKA (reference sequence). CDR3 loop: CSASTGQGLDEQYF. As DNA, the CDR3 is TGCAGTGCTAGTACAGGACAGGGGCTCGACGAGCAGTACTTC.

The chain has TRBV28 and TRBJ2-1; 10 nucleotides align to TRBD1. CDR1 is MDHEN, CDR2 SYDVKM, per germline. With V trimmed by 6 bases and J by 14 bases, 10 bases remained unmatched. The CDR3 is made up of 13 amino acids. CDR3 protein: CASRTMTGTGEFF. In DNA form, the CDR3 reads TGTGCCAGCAGAACCATGACCGGGACAGGGGAGTTCTTC. Filled out from reference TRBV28 and TRBJ2-1, the complete variable domain reads DVKVTQSSRYLVKRTGEKVFLECVQDMDHENMFWYRQDPGLGLRLIYFSYDVKMKEKGDIPEGYSVSREKKERFSLILESASTNQTSMYLCASRTMTGTGEFFGPGTRLTVL.

There are a few counts of this clonotype. The chain has TRBV4-3 and TRBJ2-6, with a weak D call TRBD1 (5 bases). This CDR3 is 16 amino acids long. CDR1 is LGHNA and CDR2 is YSLEER in the germline V gene. V shed 4 bases and J shed 0 bases, with 10 bases lying between them. The CDR3 reads CASSRRDNSGANVLTF. The CDR3 DNA follows: TGCGCCAGCAGCCGCAGGGATAACTCTGGGGCCAACGTCCTGACTTTC.